The 32 T cell receptor beta chains presented below share a single source sample, sequenced in a study of cytomegalovirus exposure and HLA in healthy donors. PCR was performed using 60 Vbeta and 13 Jbeta primers. Sequencing used immunoSEQ multiplex PCR; TCRdb keeps in-frame clones, though not all of them. The repertoire has 150,000 to 200,000 clones, about 82% of them found once; the top ten carry 1%. Sequencing input: PBMCs. These receptor sequences come from a woman aged 45 to 65 in good health and CMV-seropositive.

V is TRBV7-2 and J is TRBJ2-5; D might be TRBD2 (5 bases). The CDR3 runs 16 residues. Trimming removed 4 bases at V and 1 base at J, with 16 bases between. Germline assignment: CDR1 SGHTA and CDR2 FQGNSA. CDR3 amino acids: CASSSRALSGQETQYF. CDR3 nucleotide sequence: TGTGCCAGCAGCTCCCGAGCTCTGAGCGGCCAAGAGACCCAGTACTTC. Full variable domain (outside the CDR3, taken from reference TRBV7-2 and TRBJ2-5): GAGVSQSPSNKVTEKGKDVELRCDPISGHTALYWYRQSLGQGLEFLIYFQGNSAPDKSGLPSDRFSAERTGGSVSTLTIQRTQQEDSAVYLCASSSRALSGQETQYFGPGTRLLVL.

The V gene is TRBV4-2, the J gene TRBJ1-4; 7 nucleotides line up with TRBD1. Looked up from germline, CDR1 is LGHNA and CDR2 is YNFKEQ. V dropped 1 base and J dropped 5; count of bases not matched to a gene: 4. The CDR3 is 15 residues long. CDR3 residues: CASSQVGQPNEKLFF. The CDR3 region has the DNA TGTGCCAGCAGCCAAGTGGGACAGCCGAATGAAAAACTGTTTTTT.

The V and J genes are TRBV7-9 and TRBJ2-5; 9 bases agree with TRBD1. V lost 4 bases, J lost 5 bases, and 8 bases stayed unmatched. There are 15 residues in the CDR3. The V gene's germline CDR1 is SEHNR and CDR2 FQNEAQ (reference sequence). CDR3 protein: CASSSSGTGSETQYF. CDR3 DNA sequence: TGTGCCAGCAGCTCCTCCGGGACAGGGAGTGAGACCCAGTACTTC.

In this sample, this clone turned up a few times. The rearrangement joins TRBV7-2 to TRBJ2-5; D is undetermined. Trimming left V 5 bases short and J 5 bases short, with 12 bases between. The CDR3 is made up of 13 amino acids. Germline CDR1 SGHTA, CDR2 FQGNSA. This chain's CDR3 is CASSLDPRETQYF. The CDR3 DNA reads as TGTGCCAGCAGCCTCGACCCCAGGGAGACCCAGTACTTC.

The chain joins TRBV6-5 to TRBJ1-1; the D is unclear. The CDR3 spans 15 residues. CDR1 is MNHEY, CDR2 SVGAGI, per germline. V dropped 2 bases and J dropped 3 bases, with 13 bases sitting between them. In DNA, the CDR3 is TGTGCCAGCAGTTACAGCAGGTTATTGGACACTGAAGCTTTCTTT. Translation gives CASSYSRLLDTEAFF.

The rearrangement links TRBV6-1 to TRBJ1-1, with D possibly matching TRBD1 (5 bases). V was clipped by 2 bases and J by 12 bases, with 19 bases between them. The length of the CDR3 is 14 residues. Germline CDR1 reads MNHNS; CDR2 reads SASEGT. CDR3 sequence reads: CASSEFFGTGVPFF. CDR3 sequence (DNA): TGTGCCAGCAGTGAATTCTTCGGGACGGGGGTACCTTTCTTT.

The genes are TRBV29-1 and TRBJ1-4; D possibly corresponds to TRBD1 (5 bases). This CDR3 contains 12 residues. Germline V gives CDR1 SQVTM, CDR2 ANQGSEA. V was clipped by 4 bases and J by 3 bases, with 6 bases between them. Here the CDR3 reads CSVVGANEKLFF. The CDR3 nucleotides are TGCAGCGTTGTAGGGGCTAATGAAAAACTGTTTTTT.

The genes are TRBV27 and TRBJ2-7, with 8 bases identical to TRBD1. There are 14 residues in the CDR3. The V gene's germline CDR1 is MNHEY and CDR2 SMNVEV (reference sequence). Trimming removed 4 bases from V and 5 bases from J; junction bases left unmatched: 7. The CDR3 coding sequence is TGTGCCAGCAGTTCCTACAGGGGGACCAACGAGCAGTACTTC. This codes for CASSSYRGTNEQYF.

The chain combines TRBV7-2 with TRBJ1-1, with 8 positions matching TRBD1. This CDR3 region has 13 residues. The V gene's germline CDR1 is SGHTA and CDR2 FQGNSA. The junction had 1 base not matched to a gene; V was cut back by 1 base and J by 6 bases. CDR3 residues: CASSLDRGAEAFF. CDR3 sequence (DNA): TGTGCCAGCAGCTTAGACAGGGGGGCTGAAGCTTTCTTT.

The sample holds one count of this clone. Different DNA sequences within this sample yield the same CDR3. The V gene is TRBV5-1, the J gene TRBJ1-1, with D unclear. The CDR3 is 14 amino acids. CDR1 and CDR2 from the germline V gene are SGHRS and YFSETQ. Deletions cut 5 bases from V and 0 bases from J, with 11 bases between. CDR3 sequence: CASRERGMNTEAFF. As DNA, the CDR3 is TGCGCCAGCAGGGAGAGAGGGATGAACACTGAAGCTTTCTTT.

This clone was observed a few times. V gene TRBV2 combines with J gene TRBJ1-5; no firm D call. This CDR3 has 13 residues. Deletions cut 3 bases from V and 11 bases from J, with 14 bases between. Germline V CDR1 and CDR2: SNHLY, FYNNEI. The CDR3 coding sequence is TGTGCCAGCAGTGACCAGGCCCTAAGATCCCAGCATTTT. It yields the protein CASSDQALRSQHF. The entire variable domain, with the rest obtained from reference TRBV2 and TRBJ1-5, is as follows: EPEVTQTPSHQVTQMGQEVILRCVPISNHLYFYWYRQILGQKVEFLVSFYNNEISEKSEIFDDQFSVERPDGSNFTLKIRSTKLEDSAMYFCASSDQALRSQHFGDGTRLSIL.

The V call is TRBV28, the J call TRBJ2-5; no definite D call. This CDR3 has 12 residues. With 6 bases removed from V and 9 bases from J, the gap between germline ends came to 14 bases. Per germline, CDR1 MDHEN and CDR2 SYDVKM. The CDR3 nucleotides read TGTGCCAGCAGCCCTCTTCGTCGGGCCCAGTACTTC. This codes for CASSPLRRAQYF. Complete variable domain (other parts from reference TRBV28 and TRBJ2-5): DVKVTQSSRYLVKRTGEKVFLECVQDMDHENMFWYRQDPGLGLRLIYFSYDVKMKEKGDIPEGYSVSREKKERFSLILESASTNQTSMYLCASSPLRRAQYFGPGTRLLVL.

The V call is TRBV7-2, the J call TRBJ1-1; 7 bases fit TRBD1. The trim removed 5 bases at V and 4 bases at J, leaving 4 bases unmatched. The CDR3 length is 13 residues. CDR1 and CDR2 from the germline V gene are SGHTA and FQGNSA. The CDR3 protein is CASSPRQGTEAFF. The CDR3 DNA follows: TGTGCCAGCAGCCCCAGACAGGGCACTGAAGCTTTCTTT.

The chain joins TRBV7-9 to TRBJ2-4; tentatively, D is TRBD1 (6 bases). Germline V gene sequence: CDR1 SEHNR, CDR2 FQNEAQ (reference sequence). Trimming shortened V by 4 bases and J by 4 bases, and 11 bases separated the two germline ends. CDR3 length equals 14 residues. CDR3 protein: CASSSAGAKNIQYF. In nucleotides, the CDR3 is TGTGCCAGCAGCTCAGCAGGGGCAAAAAACATTCAGTACTTC.

The chain has TRBV7-9 and TRBJ2-7; 7 bases are shared with TRBD1. V shed 3 bases, J shed 0 bases, and the junction held 8 bases outside the gene matches. Germline CDR1 is SEHNR and CDR2 is FQNEAQ (reference sequence). This CDR3 is 16 amino acids long. The chain's CDR3 is CASSFPRGIPSYEQYF. In nucleotides, the CDR3 is TGTGCCAGCAGCTTCCCCAGGGGGATTCCCTCCTACGAGCAGTACTTC.

This sequence joins TRBV28 and TRBJ2-5; maybe TRBD2 (5 bases). The DNA end is more similar to TRBJ2-7, so the J call may be wrong. From germline, CDR1 is MDHEN and CDR2 SYDVKM. The CDR3 is 16 residues long. The CDR3 nucleotides read TGTGCCAGCAGTTTTGGCCACACCTCGGGATCCTACGAGCAGTACTTC. Its protein is CASSFGHTSGSYEQYF.

As to this clone: A junction boundary mismatches the germline segment, possibly from a read error. The V gene is TRBV7-9, the J gene TRBJ1-4; TRBD1 might be the D (5 bases). Germline V gene lookup returns CDR1 SEHNR and CDR2 FQNEAQ (reference sequence). This CDR3 is 18 amino acids long. CDR3 bases: TGTTCCAGCAGCTTAATCTTGAGGCGGGGACGCTTTAATGAAAAACTGTTTTTT. Residues: CSSSLILRRGRFNEKLFF. The full variable domain, in which reference TRBV7-9 and TRBJ1-4 provide the parts outside the CDR3, is DTGVSQNPRHKITKRGQNVTFRCDPISEHNRLYWYRQTLGQGPEFLTYFQNEAQLEKSRLLSDRFSAERPKGSFSTLEIQRTEQGDSAMYLCSSSLILRRGRFNEKLFFGSGTQLSVL.

V usage is TRBV7-3 and J usage is TRBJ2-5, with D perhaps TRBD1 (5 bases). The V gene lost 6 bases and the J gene lost 4 bases, with 18 bases spanning the gap. Germline CDR1 is SGHTA and CDR2 is FQGTGA. CDR3 length: 15 amino acids. CDR3 DNA sequence: TGTGCCAGCAGAAAGGGCAGGGAAAGTCGAGAGACCCAGTACTTC. This gives the protein CASRKGRESRETQYF.

This clone was observed a few times. This CDR3 reads CASSLVRVNTEAFF. Written as DNA, the CDR3 is TGTGCCAGCAGCTTAGTCAGGGTGAACACTGAAGCTTTCTTT. The chain combines TRBV7-9 with TRBJ1-1; D might be TRBD1 (5 bases). This CDR3 spans 14 amino acids. Deletions cut 1 base from V and 0 bases from J, with 6 bases between. CDR1 and CDR2 (germline): SEHNR, FQNEAQ (reference sequence).

The chain is built from TRBV5-1 and TRBJ1-1; TRBD1 aligns across 9 bases. Germline V gives CDR1 SGHRS, CDR2 YFSETQ. The CDR3 sequence is 16 residues long. The junction had 10 bases not matched to a gene; V was cut back by 0 bases and J by 7 bases. The CDR3 loop is CASSLAAGTGRIEAFF. CDR3 in DNA: TGCGCCAGCAGCTTGGCTGCCGGGACAGGGAGGATTGAAGCTTTCTTT.

The V call is TRBV11-2, the J call TRBJ2-1; no clear D gene. Trimming removed 1 base at V and 8 bases at J, with 3 bases between. CDR1 SGHAT and CDR2 FQNNGV come from the germline V gene. The CDR3 length is 11 residues. Here the CDR3 reads CASSLGHEQFF. Written as DNA, the CDR3 is TGTGCCAGCAGCTTAGGGCATGAGCAGTTCTTC.

The chain employs TRBV7-3 and TRBJ1-2; 8 bases are shared with TRBD1. CDR3 length: 15 residues. The germline gives CDR1 SGHTA, CDR2 FQGTGA. The J segment lost 7 bases and the V segment lost 3 bases, leaving 10 bases of the junction unmatched. CDR3 residues: CASSFTLQTGAGYTF. The CDR3 DNA is TGTGCCAGCAGCTTCACCCTCCAGACAGGGGCTGGCTACACCTTC.

The chain carries TRBV9 and TRBJ2-7, with D perhaps matching TRBD2 (5 bases). This CDR3 contains 14 residues. In germline, CDR1 is SGDLS, CDR2 YYNGEE. V was clipped by 0 bases and J by 7 bases, with 14 bases between them. The CDR3, as DNA: TGTGCCAGCAGCGTAGAATCCGGGGAGTTAGAGCAGTACTTC. Protein sequence: CASSVESGELEQYF.

Remarks on this clone: This CDR3 is also generated by other DNA sequences in the sample. This sequence joins TRBV19 and TRBJ1-1, with D tentatively TRBD1 (5 bases). The CDR3 extends over 13 amino acids. The germline V gene encodes CDR1 LNHDA and CDR2 SQIVND (reference sequence). V lost 6 bases and J lost 1, with 9 bases in between. The CDR3 sequence: CASSRQGNTEAFF. CDR3 coding DNA: TGTGCCAGTAGCCGGCAGGGGAACACTGAAGCTTTCTTT.

The chain couples TRBV6-5 to TRBJ1-2, with a possible D match to TRBD1 (5 bases). The CDR3 loop spans 14 amino acids. CDR1 is MNHEY and CDR2 is SVGAGI in the germline V gene. V dropped 6 bases and J dropped 4 bases, with 15 bases sitting between them. CDR3 DNA: TGTGCCAGCAGCTACCACACAGGTTCCTATGGCTACACCTTC. Translated: CASSYHTGSYGYTF.

This rearrangement joins TRBV7-6 to TRBJ1-1, with D tentatively TRBD1 (6 bases). CDR3 length: 15 amino acids. V shed 5 bases and J shed 1 base, with 14 bases lying between them. From germline, CDR1 is SGHVS and CDR2 FNYEAQ. The chain's CDR3 is CASSPPGQKNTEAFF. The CDR3 coding sequence is TGTGCCAGCAGCCCCCCGGGACAAAAGAACACTGAAGCTTTCTTT.

This sequence joins TRBV7-2 and TRBJ2-1, with D possibly TRBD2 on 5 matching bases. The CDR3 runs to 13 residues. Trimming removed 5 bases at V and 7 bases at J, with 12 bases between. Germline V CDR1 and CDR2: SGHTA, FQGNSA. The CDR3 nucleotides are TGTGCCAGCAGCCGGGATATGAGGAATGAGCAGTTCTTC. Amino acids: CASSRDMRNEQFF. Based on the CDR3 plus reference TRBV7-2 and TRBJ2-1, the full variable domain is GAGVSQSPSNKVTEKGKDVELRCDPISGHTALYWYRQSLGQGLEFLIYFQGNSAPDKSGLPSDRFSAERTGGSVSTLTIQRTQQEDSAVYLCASSRDMRNEQFFGPGTRLTVL.

About this clone itself: The same CDR3 also results from other DNA sequences found in this sample. The chain couples TRBV28 to TRBJ2-7; no reliable D call. CDR1 is MDHEN, CDR2 SYDVKM, per germline. The CDR3 totals 12 residues. V lost 9 bases, J lost 0 bases, and 9 bases lay in between. CDR3 sequence: CASEDSSYEQYF. CDR3 nucleotides: TGTGCCAGTGAGGATAGCTCCTACGAGCAGTACTTC.

CDR3 sequence (DNA): TGTGCCAGCAGCTTAGTAGCGGGAGGGCCGGGCGAGCAGTACTTC. Protein: CASSLVAGGPGEQYF. V gene TRBV7-2 combines with J gene TRBJ2-7; 11 positions agree with TRBD2. The V gene end was trimmed by 1 base and the J gene end by 6 bases; junction bases not matched to a gene: 5. This CDR3 contains 15 residues. Germline CDR1 SGHTA, CDR2 FQGNSA.

The table lists this clone with a count of one. The chain uses TRBV5-8 and TRBJ2-7; D gene uncertain. This CDR3 comprises 14 residues. Between the trimmed V and J ends, which lost 2 bases and 3 bases, there was a span of 12 bases. In germline, CDR1 is SGHTS, CDR2 YDEGEE. The CDR3 sequence is CASSFGGLVYEQYF. The CDR3 DNA reads TGTGCCAGCAGCTTTGGTGGCCTAGTCTACGAGCAGTACTTC.

This clone was counted only a few times. J is TRBJ1-4 and V is TRBV7-6; D remains unclear. From germline, CDR1 is SGHVS and CDR2 FNYEAQ. The CDR3 has 13 amino acids. V gave up 6 bases and J gave up 7 bases, with 12 bases separating them. This CDR3 reads CASSRRRGEKLFF. DNA for the CDR3: TGTGCCAGCAGTCGGAGGAGAGGTGAAAAACTGTTTTTT.

The chain links TRBV14 to TRBJ2-7; 9 nucleotides agree with TRBD1. The length of the CDR3 is 15 residues. V gave up 2 bases and J gave up 2 bases; unmatched junction bases: 4. CDR1 SGHDN and CDR2 FVKESK come from the germline V gene. In DNA, the CDR3 is TGTGCCAGCAGCCAACGACAGGGGGTGACCTACGAGCAGTACTTC. Translating it yields CASSQRQGVTYEQYF.